A single sample is the source of the 20 T cell receptor beta chains below, sequenced in a study of shared clonotypes between healthy human individuals. Positive CCR7 selection of CD45RO-negative cells yielded the naive CD8 cells, and terminally differentiated effector memory CD45RA+ cells were excluded. Assay used: immunoSEQ multiplex PCR; TCRdb lists only in-frame clones, some missing. The table has about 870,000 clones, roughly 92% seen once. Input material: naive CD8+ T cells sorted from blood. These receptors all stem from a man between 25 and 39 years old in good health.

The chain joins TRBV9 to TRBJ2-7; 8 bases align to TRBD2. The V gene end was trimmed by 3 bases and the J gene end by 2 bases; junction bases not matched to a gene: 7. Germline V CDR1 and CDR2: SGDLS, YYNGEE. The CDR3 totals 15 residues. CDR3 residues: CASSAGTSPTYEQYF. CDR3 DNA sequence: TGTGCCAGCAGCGCAGGGACTAGTCCAACCTACGAGCAGTACTTC.

Concerning this clone: In the same sample, other DNA sequences code for this CDR3. The V gene is TRBV5-1, the J gene TRBJ2-5, with 14 bases matching TRBD2. This CDR3 comprises 15 residues. Trimming took 4 bases from V and 3 from J; bases not matched to a gene: 2. Per germline, CDR1 SGHRS and CDR2 YFSETQ. CDR3 region: CASSLGLAGEETQYF. CDR3 sequence (DNA): TGCGCCAGCAGCCTGGGACTAGCGGGAGAAGAGACCCAGTACTTC.

This chain uses TRBV14 with TRBJ2-1, with no clear D. V was clipped by 0 bases and J by 3 bases, with 15 bases between them. This CDR3 is 17 amino acids long. The germline V gene has CDR1 SGHDN and CDR2 FVKESK. Here the CDR3 DNA reads TGTGCCAGCAGCCAAGATGGGGTGGCTCGAAACTACAATGAGCAGTTCTTC. It specifies CASSQDGVARNYNEQFF.

CDR3 nucleotide sequence: TGTGCCAGCAGTTTTAAATTCGGCAGAAACACTGAAGCTTTCTTT. This gives the protein CASSFKFGRNTEAFF. The V gene is TRBV27, the J gene TRBJ1-1; D call uncertain. This CDR3 spans 15 amino acids. Looked up from germline, CDR1 is MNHEY and CDR2 is SMNVEV (reference sequence). The V gene lost 3 bases and the J gene lost 2 bases, with 13 bases spanning the gap.

This clone was observed once. CDR3 coding DNA: TGTGCCAGCAGCCCACGACGGGGCAGCTCCTACGAGCAGTACTTC. It translates to CASSPRRGSSYEQYF. This chain connects TRBV6-5 to TRBJ2-7; the D gene could be TRBD1 or TRBD2 (5 bases each). Germline V gene lookup returns CDR1 MNHEY and CDR2 SVGAGI. V lost 6 bases to trimming and J lost 0 bases, with 15 bases between them. This CDR3 spans 15 amino acids.

The rearrangement uses TRBV6-5 and TRBJ2-1, with a possible D match to TRBD2 (6 bases). V was trimmed by 0 bases and J by 8 bases, leaving 8 bases between them. Per germline, CDR1 MNHEY and CDR2 SVGAGI. There are 13 residues in the CDR3. Written as DNA, the CDR3 is TGTGCCAGCAGTTACTCTTCGGGGGATGAGCAGTTCTTC. This translates into CASSYSSGDEQFF.

This chain uses TRBV18 with TRBJ2-7; 8 bases match TRBD2. Losses at the gene ends were 1 base for V and 6 bases for J; bases not matched to a gene: 11. CDR3 size: 16 residues. Per the germline V gene, CDR1 is KGHSH and CDR2 is LQKENI. Here the CDR3 DNA reads TGTGCCAGCTCACCACGGGGCCGGGAGGGGGGCACCGAGCAGTACTTC. Amino acids: CASSPRGREGGTEQYF.

This clone was seen once. This chain links TRBV28 with TRBJ2-6, with a weak D call TRBD1 (5 bases). V was trimmed by 1 base and J by 4 bases, leaving 11 bases between them. CDR1 and CDR2 from the germline V gene are MDHEN and SYDVKM. This CDR3 is built from 16 residues. The CDR3 DNA follows: TGTGCCAGCAGTTTATTAGGGGCGCCGGGGGCCAACGTCCTGACTTTC. Translation gives CASSLLGAPGANVLTF.

The chain links TRBV7-9 to TRBJ2-1; 9 bases match TRBD1. The CDR3 length is 13 residues. Unmatched junction bases numbered 5, after V lost 6 bases and J lost 8 bases. Germline CDR1 reads SEHNR; CDR2 reads FQNEAQ (reference sequence). The CDR3 sequence: CASSYTGGHEQFF. CDR3 nucleotide sequence: TGTGCCAGCAGTTATACAGGGGGCCATGAGCAGTTCTTC.

As concerns this clone: Other DNA sequences of this sample code for an identical CDR3. J is TRBJ2-1 and V is TRBV2; 13 bases match TRBD2. The trim removed 6 bases at V and 5 bases at J, leaving 1 base unmatched. The CDR3 has 14 residues. Germline CDR1 SNHLY, CDR2 FYNNEI. CDR3 in DNA: TGTGCCAGCAGGGGGACTAGCGGGAACAATGAGCAGTTCTTC. Its protein product is CASRGTSGNNEQFF.

This chain links TRBV11-3 with TRBJ2-1; a possible D gene is TRBD2 (5 bases). Per the germline V gene, CDR1 is SGHNT and CDR2 is YENEEA. CDR3 length equals 14 residues. The ends were cut back, 5 bases at V and 4 bases at J, with 12 bases in the middle. DNA of the CDR3: TGTGCCAGCAGCCCCGGAGGAAATTACAATGAGCAGTTCTTC. As protein: CASSPGGNYNEQFF.

The gene calls are TRBV6-1 and TRBJ2-7, with TRBD2 as a possible D gene (5 bases). The CDR3 is 12 amino acids. The ends were cut back, 9 bases at V and 0 bases at J, with 9 bases in the middle. Germline lookup yields CDR1 MNHNS and CDR2 SASEGT. CDR3 amino acids: CARDWSSYEQYF. CDR3 bases: TGTGCCAGGGACTGGAGCTCCTACGAGCAGTACTTC.

This chain joins TRBV10-3 and TRBJ2-7; D may be TRBD2 (5 bases). The CDR3 length is 15 residues. Trimming removed 6 bases at V and 0 bases at J, with 15 bases between. CDR1 ENHRY and CDR2 SYGVKD come from the germline V gene. The CDR3 protein is CAISLTAASSYEQYF. The CDR3 bases are TGTGCCATCAGCCTCACAGCGGCCTCCTCCTACGAGCAGTACTTC.

Worth noting for this clone: The germline gene is not matched at one end of the junction; a read error may be the cause. The chain recombines TRBV13 with TRBJ2-5; 7 bases are shared with TRBD2. The CDR3 runs to 14 residues. Germline V gives CDR1 PRHDT, CDR2 FYEKMQ (reference sequence). The CDR3 loop is CASSIGAGLETQYF. The DNA of the CDR3 is TGTGCCAGCAGCATAGGAGCGGGACTAGAGACCCAGTACTTC. Looking up the rest from reference TRBV13 and TRBJ2-5 gives the full variable domain: AAGVIQSPRHLIKEKRETATLKCYPIPRHDTVYWYQQGPGQDPQFLISFYEKMQSDKGSIPDRFSAQQFSDYHSELNMSSLELGDSALYFCASSIGAGLETQYFGPGTRLLVL.

This clone was picked up one time. This chain links TRBV6-5 with TRBJ1-1, with D possibly matching TRBD1 (5 bases). Trimming took 4 bases from V and 0 from J, leaving 9 bases between them. CDR1 is MNHEY and CDR2 is SVGAGI in the germline V gene. The CDR3 spans 14 residues. CDR3 region: CASSFGAVNTEAFF. The CDR3 DNA reads TGTGCCAGCAGTTTCGGGGCGGTGAACACTGAAGCTTTCTTT.

The chain employs TRBV2 and TRBJ2-4; tentative D call: TRBD1 (6 bases). V was cut by 3 bases and J by 1 base, with 13 bases left in between. Germline CDR1 reads SNHLY; CDR2 reads FYNNEI. CDR3 length: 16 residues. Here the CDR3 reads CASSEVGAVAKNIQYF. The DNA of the CDR3 is TGTGCCAGCAGTGAGGTGGGGGCCGTGGCCAAAAACATTCAGTACTTC. Full variable domain (remainder filled in from reference TRBV2 and TRBJ2-4): EPEVTQTPSHQVTQMGQEVILRCVPISNHLYFYWYRQILGQKVEFLVSFYNNEISEKSEIFDDQFSVERPDGSNFTLKIRSTKLEDSAMYFCASSEVGAVAKNIQYFGAGTRLSVL.

The chain has TRBV11-2 and TRBJ2-3, with 10 positions matching TRBD2. The CDR3 spans 16 residues. Germline lookup yields CDR1 SGHAT and CDR2 FQNNGV. Trimming removed 4 bases from V and 7 bases from J; junction bases left unmatched: 11. The chain's CDR3 is CASSSHSGRSGYTQYF. CDR3 coding DNA: TGTGCCAGCAGCTCACATAGCGGGAGGTCCGGCTATACGCAGTATTTT.

V usage is TRBV27 and J usage is TRBJ2-3, with unresolved D. The V end was cut by 5 bases, the J end by 1 base, with 10 bases between. CDR1 and CDR2 (germline): MNHEY, SMNVEV (reference sequence). The CDR3 length is 14 residues. CDR3 in amino acids: CASSVQTRTDTQYF. CDR3 in DNA: TGTGCCAGCAGTGTTCAGACACGCACAGATACGCAGTATTTT.

This clone turned up a few times. The J gene is TRBJ2-1, the V gene TRBV2, with 14 positions matching TRBD2. There are 14 residues in the CDR3. CDR1 and CDR2 from the germline V gene are SNHLY and FYNNEI. Losses at the gene ends were 10 bases for V and 7 bases for J; bases not matched to a gene: 6. CDR3 amino acids: CAIIRLAGGNEQFF. CDR3 sequence (DNA): TGTGCCATAATTAGACTAGCGGGAGGGAATGAGCAGTTCTTC.

This sequence joins TRBV9 and TRBJ2-1; the match to TRBD2 covers 7 bases. CDR1 and CDR2 from the germline V gene are SGDLS and YYNGEE. This CDR3 contains 17 residues. V dropped 0 bases and J dropped 4; count of bases not matched to a gene: 10. As DNA, the CDR3 is TGTGCCAGCAGCGTAGGAAGTGAGCGGGGCTGGTACAATGAGCAGTTCTTC. Protein: CASSVGSERGWYNEQFF.